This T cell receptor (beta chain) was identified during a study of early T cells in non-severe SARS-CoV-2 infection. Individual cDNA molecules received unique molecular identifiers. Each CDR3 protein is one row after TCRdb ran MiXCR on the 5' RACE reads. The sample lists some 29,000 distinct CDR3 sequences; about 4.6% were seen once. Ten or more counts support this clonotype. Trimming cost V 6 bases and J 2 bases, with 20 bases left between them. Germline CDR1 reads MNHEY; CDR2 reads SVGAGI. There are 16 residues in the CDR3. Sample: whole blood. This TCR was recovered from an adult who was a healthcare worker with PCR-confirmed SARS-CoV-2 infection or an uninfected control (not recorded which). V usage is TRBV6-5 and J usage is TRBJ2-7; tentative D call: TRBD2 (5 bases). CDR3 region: CASSKEVTDPPYEQYF. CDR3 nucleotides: TGTGCCAGCAGCAAGGAGGTTACGGATCCGCCCTACGAGCAGTACTTC.